The 4 T cell receptor beta chains given below trace back to one sample, sequenced in a study of T cell responses to AZD1222 COVID-19 vaccine. Clones were sequenced by immunoSEQ multiplex PCR, and TCRdb holds only the in-frame ones, with some missing. Among just over 150,000 clones listed, around 86% were seen once. Sample: peripheral blood, taken 28 days after the second AZD1222 dose. Receptors were obtained from an adult who received the AZD1222 COVID-19 vaccine.

V gene TRBV5-6 combines with J gene TRBJ2-1; D not certain. This CDR3 spans 16 amino acids. Germline-derived CDR1 and CDR2 are SGHDT and YYEEEE. V was shortened by 0 bases and J by 5 bases, with 15 bases between the two germline ends. The CDR3 nucleotides read TGTGCCAGCAGCTTGGTGTCCGGGCGGATCAACAATGAGCAGTTCTTC. Amino acid sequence: CASSLVSGRINNEQFF.

The rearrangement joins TRBV7-2 to TRBJ2-1, with D maybe TRBD2 (5 bases). The CDR3 has 14 amino acids. The germline V gene has CDR1 SGHTA and CDR2 FQGNSA. Between the trimmed V and J ends, which lost 5 bases and 7 bases, there was a span of 15 bases. The CDR3 spells CASSTQTSSNEQFF. The CDR3 DNA sequence: TGTGCCAGCAGCACCCAAACTAGTTCAAATGAGCAGTTCTTC.

The rearrangement joins TRBV14 to TRBJ1-6; D might be TRBD1 (5 bases). Germline V gene lookup returns CDR1 SGHDN and CDR2 FVKESK. V was trimmed by 2 bases and J by 9 bases, leaving 11 bases between them. The CDR3 is 14 residues long. CDR3 coding DNA: TGTGCCAGCAGCCAAAAGGGGATGGGTTCACCCCTCCACTTT. Protein: CASSQKGMGSPLHF. Full variable domain (outside the CDR3, taken from reference TRBV14 and TRBJ1-6): EAGVTQFPSHSVIEKGQTVTLRCDPISGHDNLYWYRRVMGKEIKFLLHFVKESKQDESGMPNNRFLAERTGGTYSTLKVQPAELEDSGVYFCASSQKGMGSPLHFGNGTRLTVT.

This chain links TRBV28 with TRBJ1-5, with 8 bases fitting TRBD1. CDR3 size: 14 residues. Losses at the gene ends were 7 bases for V and 5 bases for J; bases not matched to a gene: 7. The V gene's germline CDR1 is MDHEN and CDR2 SYDVKM. The CDR3 coding sequence is TGTGCCAGCACTAGAGGACAGGGCGATCAGCCCCAGCATTTT. Amino acid sequence: CASTRGQGDQPQHF.